Reported below is one TCR beta chain. Assay: immunoSEQ multiplex PCR; the TCRdb copy retains only in-frame clones and omits some. The sample records 90,000 to 150,000 clones, 80% to 90% being singletons. This sample was taken from a study of T cell responses to AZD1222 COVID-19 vaccine. This sequence was found in an adult in good health. The starting material was peripheral blood, obtained on day 0 of AZD1222 vaccination.

CDR3 DNA: TGTGCCAGCAGTGGGGGCGGGGTTACAGATACGCAGTATTTT. It codes for CASSGGGVTDTQYF. The chain carries TRBV2 and TRBJ2-3, with D perhaps matching TRBD2 (6 bases). The germline V and J ends were trimmed by 4 bases and 3 bases, with 11 bases remaining between them. The germline V gene encodes CDR1 SNHLY and CDR2 FYNNEI. The CDR3 covers 14 residues.